This section outlines one T cell receptor (beta chain) sequence together with its context. The data stem from a study of T cell changes during pregnancy in multiple sclerosis. V dropped 5 bases and J dropped 5 bases, with 10 bases sitting between them. This CDR3 comprises 12 residues. Per the germline V gene, CDR1 is SGHAT and CDR2 is FQNNGV. Libraries were prepared by immunoSEQ multiplex PCR; TCRdb keeps only in-frame clonotypes and omits some of them. The sample has about 24,000 clones; 90% are singletons. This TCR derives from a female donor in good health, enrolled as a control in a pregnancy study. V is TRBV11-2 and J is TRBJ2-7; D not resolved. The source was CD8+ T cells from peripheral blood mononuclear cells, collected in the third trimester of pregnancy. CDR3 DNA sequence: TGTGCCAGCAGCACTGATGGTCACGAGCAGTACTTC. This gives the protein CASSTDGHEQYF.